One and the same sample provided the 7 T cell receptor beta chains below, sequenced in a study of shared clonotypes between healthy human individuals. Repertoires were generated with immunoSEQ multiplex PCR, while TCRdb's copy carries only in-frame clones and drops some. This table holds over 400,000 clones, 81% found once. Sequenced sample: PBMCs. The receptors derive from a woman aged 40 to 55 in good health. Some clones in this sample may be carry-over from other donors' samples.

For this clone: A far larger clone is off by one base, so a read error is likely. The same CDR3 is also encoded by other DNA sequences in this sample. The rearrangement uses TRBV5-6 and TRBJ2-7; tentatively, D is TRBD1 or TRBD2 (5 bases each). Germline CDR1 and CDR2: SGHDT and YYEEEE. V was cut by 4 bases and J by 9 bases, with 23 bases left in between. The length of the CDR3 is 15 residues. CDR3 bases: TGTGCCAGCAGCGCCTTAGGGACGGCTGACCCGACGCAGTACTTC. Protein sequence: CASSALGTADPTQYF.

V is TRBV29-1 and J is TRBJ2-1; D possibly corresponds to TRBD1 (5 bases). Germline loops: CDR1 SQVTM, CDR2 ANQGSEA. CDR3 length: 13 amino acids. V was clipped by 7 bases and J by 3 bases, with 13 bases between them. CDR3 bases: TGCAGCGGCCGAGGTCAGGGCTACAATGAGCAGTTCTTC. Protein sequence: CSGRGQGYNEQFF.

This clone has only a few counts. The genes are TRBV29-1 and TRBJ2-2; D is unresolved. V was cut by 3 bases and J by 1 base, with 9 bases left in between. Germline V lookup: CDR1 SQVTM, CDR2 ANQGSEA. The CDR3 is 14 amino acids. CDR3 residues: CSVEDGMNTGELFF. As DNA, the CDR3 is TGCAGCGTTGAGGACGGCATGAACACCGGGGAGCTGTTTTTT.

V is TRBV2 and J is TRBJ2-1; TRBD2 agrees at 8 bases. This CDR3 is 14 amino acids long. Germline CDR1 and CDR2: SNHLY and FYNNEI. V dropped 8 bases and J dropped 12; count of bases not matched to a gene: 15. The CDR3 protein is CASDTGTSGVGQFF. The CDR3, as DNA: TGTGCCAGCGATACCGGGACTAGTGGAGTCGGGCAGTTCTTC.

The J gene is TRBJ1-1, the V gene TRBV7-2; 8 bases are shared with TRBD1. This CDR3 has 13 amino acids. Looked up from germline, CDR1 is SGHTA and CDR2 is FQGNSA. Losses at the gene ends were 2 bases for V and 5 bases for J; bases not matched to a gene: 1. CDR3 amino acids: CASSLRQGTEAFF. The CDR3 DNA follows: TGTGCCAGCAGCTTACGACAGGGGACTGAAGCTTTCTTT.

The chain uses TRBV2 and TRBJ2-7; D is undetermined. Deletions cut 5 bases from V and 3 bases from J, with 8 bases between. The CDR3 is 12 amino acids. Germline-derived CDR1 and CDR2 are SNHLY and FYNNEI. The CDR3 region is CASSIQNYEQYF. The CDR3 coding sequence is TGTGCCAGCAGTATTCAGAACTACGAGCAGTACTTC.

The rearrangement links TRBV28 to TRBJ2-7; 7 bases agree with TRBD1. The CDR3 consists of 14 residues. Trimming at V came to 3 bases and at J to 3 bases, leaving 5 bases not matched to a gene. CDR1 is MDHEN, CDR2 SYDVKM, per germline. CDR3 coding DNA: TGTGCCAGCAGTTTGACAGGGATAGACTACGAGCAGTACTTC. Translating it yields CASSLTGIDYEQYF.